The present entry profiles one T cell receptor beta chain with its context. This CDR3 region has 14 residues. CDR1 is MDHEN and CDR2 is SYDVKM in the germline V gene. J lost 11 bases, V lost 5 bases, and 9 bases had no gene match. Symptom resolution, clearance, or two negative PCRs marked the recovered donors of Cohort 3. This record belongs to a study of blood T cell repertoires in COVID-19. Assay used: immunoSEQ multiplex PCR; TCRdb lists only in-frame clones, some missing. The table lists a few hundred thousand clones, roughly 85% of them singletons. The sequenced sample was PBMCs or T cells enriched from blood (not recorded which). V usage is TRBV28 and J usage is TRBJ1-6, with 7 bases lining up with TRBD1. The clonotype was recovered from a woman in her forties who had recovered from COVID-19. CDR3 sequence: CASSTTGLGAPLHF. CDR3 in DNA: TGTGCCAGCAGTACGACAGGGTTAGGGGCACCCCTCCACTTT.